This T cell receptor beta chain emerged from a study of shared clonotypes between healthy human individuals. The wider study: Each donor's CD4 naive and CD4 memory cells filled three plates apiece, CD8 naive two, and CD8 memory one.

The CDR3 runs to 17 residues. From germline, CDR1 is MDHEN and CDR2 SYDVKM. V was shortened by 5 bases and J by 2 bases, with 20 bases between the two germline ends. Evenly divided among several immunoSEQ plates was the genomic DNA of each subset. Data came from immunoSEQ multiplex PCR; TCRdb stores just in-frame clones and leaves some out. The sample lists fewer than 2.5 million clones, under 95% occurring once. Sequenced: naive CD4+ T cells from PBMCs. Subset defined: CD45RA+ positively selected. The receptor comes from a man younger than 30 in good health. Some clones in this sample may be carry-over from other donors' samples. This chain uses TRBV28 with TRBJ2-3; the D gene could be TRBD1 or TRBD2 (5 bases each). CDR3 amino acids: CASSGTSGRRYTDTQYF. CDR3 nucleotides: TGTGCCAGCAGTGGGACCTCCGGACGGAGGTACACAGATACGCAGTATTTT. The full variable domain, completed using reference TRBV28 and TRBJ2-3, is DVKVTQSSRYLVKRTGEKVFLECVQDMDHENMFWYRQDPGLGLRLIYFSYDVKMKEKGDIPEGYSVSREKKERFSLILESASTNQTSMYLCASSGTSGRRYTDTQYFGPGTRLTVL.